This T cell receptor beta chain is drawn from a study of T cell responses to AZD1222 COVID-19 vaccine. Study background: Pooling of second doses given at about 4 or about 12 weeks was done. Study outcomes and limitations: With two AZD1222 doses given, Spike-specific TCR breadth and depth both rose.

A note on this clone: The antigen is unknown.

Sequenced by immunoSEQ multiplex PCR; TCRdb stores in-frame clones only, minus some. The sample gives around 110,000 clones, about 90% of which show up once; roughly 7.4% is in the top ten. The length of the CDR3 is 14 residues. The germline V gene encodes CDR1 LNHDA and CDR2 SQIVND (reference sequence). Trimming removed 9 bases from V and 1 base from J, with 12 bases in between. The clonotype was recovered from an adult in good health. This rearrangement joins TRBV19 to TRBJ2-2; TRBD2 is a possible D gene (5 bases). Here the sequenced sample was peripheral blood, taken on day 0 of AZD1222 vaccination. CDR3 protein: CASRTGLNTGELFF. CDR3 sequence (DNA): TGTGCCAGCCGTACGGGATTGAACACCGGGGAGCTGTTTTTT.